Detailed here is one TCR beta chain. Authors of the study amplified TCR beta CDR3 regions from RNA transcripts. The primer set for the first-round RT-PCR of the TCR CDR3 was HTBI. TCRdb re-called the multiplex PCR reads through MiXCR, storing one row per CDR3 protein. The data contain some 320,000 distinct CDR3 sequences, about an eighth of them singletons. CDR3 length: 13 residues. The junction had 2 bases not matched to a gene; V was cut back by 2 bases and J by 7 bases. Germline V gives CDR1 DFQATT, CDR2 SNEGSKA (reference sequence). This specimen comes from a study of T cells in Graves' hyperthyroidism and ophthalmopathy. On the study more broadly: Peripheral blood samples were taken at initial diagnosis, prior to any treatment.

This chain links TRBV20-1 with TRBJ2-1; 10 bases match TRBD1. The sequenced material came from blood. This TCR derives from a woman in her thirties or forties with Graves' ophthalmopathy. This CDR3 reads CSARPGQGNEQFF. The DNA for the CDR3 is TGCAGTGCTAGACCGGGACAGGGGAATGAGCAGTTCTTC.